Below are 32 T cell receptor beta chains sequenced from a single sample in a study of blood T cells in healthy people across ages. Next came a second PCR, run for about 6 to 11 cycles, which used a sample-barcoded 5' primer along with a J-beta primer mix. Each CDR3 protein is one row after TCRdb ran MiXCR on the 5' RACE reads. The sample gives more than 600,000 distinct CDR3 sequences, 25% of which show up once; roughly a tenth is in the top ten. These data were also filed under a second study, of T cells of mothers and their children.

The sequenced sample was blood. Receptor source: a boy younger than 18 in good health.

The chain couples TRBV29-1 to TRBJ2-7; tentative D call: TRBD1 (5 bases). Germline V gives CDR1 SQVTM, CDR2 ANQGSEA. Between the trimmed V and J ends, which lost 7 bases and 5 bases, there was a span of 15 bases. The length of the CDR3 is 12 residues. CDR3 DNA: TGCAGCGCTAACTGGGGCCGAAACGAGCAGTACTTC. This codes for CSANWGRNEQYF.

The V gene is TRBV7-3, the J gene TRBJ2-5; D not resolved. The J call is doubtful: the DNA matches TRBJ2-1 better. Germline V gene lookup returns CDR1 SGHTA and CDR2 FQGTGA. This CDR3 has 14 residues. The CDR3 nucleotides read TGTGCCAGCAGCTTAAAGGGTAATGGGTATGAGCAGTTCTTC. This translates into CASSLKGNGYEQFF.

The rearrangement joins TRBV10-3 to TRBJ2-5; D might be TRBD2 (6 bases). The DNA end is more similar to TRBJ2-1, so the J call may be wrong. Germline CDR1 is ENHRY and CDR2 is SYGVKD. CDR3 length equals 17 residues. CDR3 sequence (DNA): TGTGCCATCAGTGAGCGTAACATCGGGGGTATCTACAATGAGCAGTTCTTC. Its protein is CAISERNIGGIYNEQFF.

This clonotype was seen only a few times. The chain links TRBV2 to TRBJ2-2, with TRBD1 matching 9 bases. CDR1 is SNHLY and CDR2 is FYNNEI in the germline V gene. The junction had 11 bases not matched to a gene; V was cut back by 4 bases and J by 5 bases. The CDR3 runs 17 residues. The CDR3 region is CASSGDGRDRETGELFF. In nucleotides, the CDR3 is TGTGCCAGCAGTGGGGACGGTCGGGACAGGGAAACCGGGGAGCTGTTTTTT.

As to this clonotype: The junction departs from the called germline gene at one end, perhaps through a read error. The V call is TRBV6-2 or TRBV6-3, the J call TRBJ2-7; TRBD2 matches at 10 bases. CDR1 is MNHEY, CDR2 SVGEGT, per germline. The CDR3 contains 14 residues. The CDR3 reads CASSSFTSGTEQYF. The CDR3 nucleotides read TGTGCCAGTAGTTCCTTCACTAGCGGGACCGAGCAGTACTTC.

The rearrangement uses TRBV28 and TRBJ2-7, with D unclear. The length of the CDR3 is 15 residues. Germline CDR1 MDHEN, CDR2 SYDVKM. V was shortened by 10 bases and J by 2 bases, with 21 bases between the two germline ends. In DNA form, the CDR3 reads TGTGCCACCTCGTCACCCCGGAGCTTTACCTACGAGCAGTACTTC. Amino acid sequence: CATSSPRSFTYEQYF.

This chain links TRBV10-3 with TRBJ2-5, with 10 nucleotides matching TRBD2. From germline, CDR1 is ENHRY and CDR2 SYGVKD. The V gene end was trimmed by 3 bases and the J gene end by 4 bases; junction bases not matched to a gene: 8. The CDR3 has 16 residues. The CDR3 DNA reads as TGTGCCATCAGTGAAGACGTGCTAGCGGGAGCAGAGACCCAGTACTTC. It translates to CAISEDVLAGAETQYF.

Note on this clonotype: Sequence at one end of the junction differs from germline and may be a read error. V is TRBV7-2 and J is TRBJ2-5, with D perhaps matching TRBD2 (5 bases). Germline CDR1 and CDR2: SGHTA and FQGNSA. The CDR3 spans 11 residues. The CDR3 here is CASSFGEIQYF. DNA of the CDR3: TGTGCCAGCAGCTTCGGGGAGATCCAGTACTTC.

The chain carries TRBV28 and TRBJ2-1, with TRBD1 as a possible D gene (6 bases). In germline, CDR1 is MDHEN, CDR2 SYDVKM. The CDR3 extends over 16 amino acids. Trimming took off 5 bases at V and 5 bases at J, with 19 bases between the two ends. The CDR3 nucleotides are TGTGCCAGCAGTCCGTACAGGGTAGATCTTAACAATGAGCAGTTCTTC. Its translation is CASSPYRVDLNNEQFF.

This clonotype has only a few counts. The V gene is TRBV14, the J gene TRBJ2-7; D is ambiguous. Germline V lookup: CDR1 SGHDN, CDR2 FVKESK. The CDR3 sequence is 12 residues long. V gave up 3 bases and J gave up 2 bases, with 5 bases separating them. CDR3 loop: CASSQTPYEQYF. The CDR3 region has the DNA TGTGCCAGCAGCCAGACCCCCTACGAGCAGTACTTC.

On this clonotype: A read error may explain this, as a much larger clone is one base away. The gene calls are TRBV20-1 and TRBJ1-4; D call uncertain. Germline CDR1 is DFQATT and CDR2 is SNEGSKA (reference sequence). Trimming shortened V by 2 bases and J by 0 bases, and 7 bases separated the two germline ends. The CDR3 is made up of 14 amino acids. The CDR3 nucleotides read TGCAGTGCTAGAAAGCCCGCAACTAATGAAAAACTGTTTTTT. Translated, it gives CSARKPATNEKLFF.

The chain recombines TRBV9 with TRBJ1-6; no definite D call. The CDR3 length is 16 residues. Trimming cost V 0 bases and J 10 bases, with 17 bases left between them. In germline, CDR1 is SGDLS, CDR2 YYNGEE. DNA for the CDR3: TGTGCCAGCAGCGTAGCTGAAGGCGCCGGGCGGTCACCCCTCCACTTT. This translates into CASSVAEGAGRSPLHF.

In its sample, this clonotype was seen a few times. The chain joins TRBV4-3 to TRBJ2-2, with 9 bases lining up with TRBD1. Germline assignment: CDR1 LGHNA and CDR2 YSLEER. There are 17 residues in the CDR3. Unmatched junction bases numbered 7, after V lost 0 bases and J lost 5 bases. The CDR3 sequence is CASSQDFTGGKTGELFF. The CDR3 bases are TGCGCCAGCAGCCAAGATTTTACAGGGGGCAAGACCGGGGAGCTGTTTTTT.

A few counts support this clonotype. The chain employs TRBV9 and TRBJ2-1, with TRBD2 identical over 10 bases. The germline V gene has CDR1 SGDLS and CDR2 YYNGEE. V dropped 1 base and J dropped 6; count of bases not matched to a gene: 4. This CDR3 spans 15 amino acids. The CDR3 here is CASSVSGRAFNEQFF. CDR3 DNA: TGTGCCAGCAGCGTAAGCGGGAGGGCCTTCAATGAGCAGTTCTTC.

This clonotype was observed a single time. The J gene is TRBJ2-5, the V gene TRBV12-3 or TRBV12-4; 8 positions match TRBD1. The DNA end is a closer match to TRBJ2-7, so the J assignment may be wrong. This CDR3 has 14 residues. The CDR3 protein is CASTNRGTSYEQYF. CDR3 nucleotides: TGTGCCAGCACGAACAGGGGGACCTCCTACGAGCAGTACTTC.

A few counts support this clonotype. The chain carries TRBV2 and TRBJ2-4; 9 positions match TRBD2. V gave up 7 bases and J gave up 6 bases; unmatched junction bases: 13. The CDR3 spans 16 residues. Per germline, CDR1 SNHLY and CDR2 FYNNEI. The CDR3 DNA reads TGTGCCAGCACCGCTAGCGGGGCGAGTAGGGTAAACATTCAGTACTTC. This translates into CASTASGASRVNIQYF.

This clonotype was seen only a few times. The CDR3, as DNA: TGCAGTGCTAAGTCCGGGACTAGCGGATACCTGAACACCGGGGAGCTGTTTTTT. This codes for CSAKSGTSGYLNTGELFF. The rearrangement joins TRBV20-1 to TRBJ2-2; 11 bases are shared with TRBD2. This CDR3 contains 18 residues. V trimming: 4 bases; J trimming: 1 base; junction bases outside the gene matches: 11. Germline V CDR1 and CDR2: DFQATT, SNEGSKA (reference sequence).

The V call is TRBV15, the J call TRBJ2-3; 7 nucleotides align to TRBD2. The V gene's germline CDR1 is LNHNV and CDR2 YYDKDF (reference sequence). With 0 bases clipped from V and 2 bases from J, the junction kept 5 bases outside the gene matches. The CDR3 consists of 16 residues. CDR3 nucleotides: TGTGCCACCAGCAGAGACCTTAGCGGGCTCACAGATACGCAGTATTTT. It yields the protein CATSRDLSGLTDTQYF.

In this sample, this clonotype turned up once. Given a much more abundant clone one base away, this may be a read error. The rearrangement links TRBV7-6 to TRBJ2-1, with a tentative D call TRBD1 (6 bases). The CDR3 has 17 amino acids. Germline V gives CDR1 SGHVS, CDR2 FNYEAQ. In nucleotides, the CDR3 is TGTGCCAGCAGCTTAGGATCGACAGGCAGCTCCGACAATGAGCAGTTCTTC. It codes for CASSLGSTGSSDNEQFF.

This clonotype was found a few times. An end of the junction does not agree with germline; a read error may underlie this. CDR3 sequence: CAGSFGGGETQYF. DNA for the CDR3: TGTGCCGGCAGTTTTGGAGGGGGAGAGACCCAGTACTTC. V usage is TRBV28 and J usage is TRBJ2-5; either TRBD1 or TRBD2 may supply D (6 bases each). Germline V lookup: CDR1 MDHEN, CDR2 SYDVKM. The CDR3 contains 13 residues.

The gene calls are TRBV18 and TRBJ1-3; 12 bases map to TRBD1. The germline V gene has CDR1 KGHSH and CDR2 LQKENI. Trimming at V came to 3 bases and at J to 1 base, leaving 1 base not matched to a gene. This CDR3 has 16 residues. The CDR3 here is CASSPGQGASGNTIYF. CDR3 nucleotide sequence: TGTGCCAGCTCACCGGGACAGGGGGCTTCTGGAAACACCATATATTTT.

The chain uses TRBV15 and TRBJ2-2, with 7 bases aligning to TRBD1. Trimming took 8 bases from V and 3 from J; bases not matched to a gene: 3. Germline V gene data show CDR1 as LNHNV and CDR2 as YYDKDF (reference sequence). CDR3 length: 13 residues. As DNA, the CDR3 is TGTGCCACCGGGGACAGTGACACCGGGGAGCTGTTTTTT. Residues: CATGDSDTGELFF.

The DNA of the CDR3 is TGTGCCAGCAGCCGTCATTGGGCAGGTGATCAGCCCCAGCATTTT. Translation gives CASSRHWAGDQPQHF. V usage is TRBV5-5 and J usage is TRBJ1-5; D unclear. Germline V lookup: CDR1 SGHKS, CDR2 YYEKEE (reference sequence). With 4 bases removed from V and 5 bases from J, the gap between germline ends came to 16 bases. The CDR3 runs 15 residues.

V usage is TRBV5-5 and J usage is TRBJ2-5; 7 nucleotides line up with TRBD1. The CDR3 is 13 amino acids. Germline assignment: CDR1 SGHKS and CDR2 YYEKEE (reference sequence). Unmatched junction bases numbered 3, after V lost 6 bases and J lost 1 base. The CDR3 bases are TGTGCCAGCACCGGGACAGCCCAAGAGACCCAGTACTTC. The encoded protein is CASTGTAQETQYF.

This clonotype was detected a few times. This chain uses TRBV12-3 or TRBV12-4 with TRBJ2-2; 9 bases match TRBD1. CDR3 length equals 15 residues. The V segment lost 6 bases and the J segment 3 bases; nucleotides outside the gene matches: 5. CDR3 amino acids: CASSPQGADTGELFF. In DNA, the CDR3 is TGTGCCAGCAGCCCACAGGGGGCCGACACCGGGGAGCTGTTTTTT.

The J gene is TRBJ1-5, the V gene TRBV2; D is uncertain. The V gene lost 4 bases and the J gene lost 5 bases, with 15 bases spanning the gap. In germline, CDR1 is SNHLY, CDR2 FYNNEI. This CDR3 region has 15 residues. The CDR3 spells CASSVSNEEHQPQHF. As DNA, the CDR3 is TGTGCCAGCAGTGTTAGTAACGAAGAGCATCAGCCCCAGCATTTT.

This clonotype was detected a few times. V is TRBV28 and J is TRBJ2-7; D possibly corresponds to TRBD1 (6 bases). The V gene lost 1 base and the J gene lost 8 bases, with 15 bases spanning the gap. Germline CDR1 reads MDHEN; CDR2 reads SYDVKM. This CDR3 contains 14 residues. The CDR3 DNA reads TGTGCCAGCAGTTTATTAACAGGGTGGAACAAGCAGTACTTC. This translates into CASSLLTGWNKQYF.

This clonotype was found a few times. The V gene is TRBV6-4, the J gene TRBJ2-2; D unresolved. The V end lost 2 bases, the J end lost 6 bases, and 10 bases lay between the germline ends. This CDR3 has 14 residues. The germline V gene encodes CDR1 MRHNA and CDR2 SNTAGT. The CDR3 region has the DNA TGTGCCAGCAGTGACGGGCGGTCCGCCGGGGAGCTGTTTTTT. Its translation is CASSDGRSAGELFF.

The chain recombines TRBV28 with TRBJ2-2, with 7 bases fitting TRBD2. Trimming took 5 bases from V and 1 from J; bases not matched to a gene: 7. Germline CDR1 is MDHEN and CDR2 is SYDVKM. The CDR3 has 16 amino acids. The CDR3 is CASSTTLAVNTGELFF. The CDR3 nucleotides are TGTGCCAGCAGTACGACTCTAGCGGTGAACACCGGGGAGCTGTTTTTT.

The V gene is TRBV7-3, the J gene TRBJ2-7; 9 nucleotides align to TRBD1. V lost 2 bases to trimming and J lost 4 bases; unmatched junction nucleotides: 6. Germline V lookup: CDR1 SGHTA, CDR2 FQGTGA. This CDR3 has 15 amino acids. The CDR3 DNA sequence: TGTGCCAGCAGCTTATCCCGGACAGGGGCTTACGAGCAGTACTTC. It codes for CASSLSRTGAYEQYF.

This sequence joins TRBV20-1 and TRBJ2-3, with 10 bases fitting TRBD2. This CDR3 has 15 residues. The junction had 8 bases not matched to a gene; V was cut back by 6 bases and J by 2 bases. CDR1 and CDR2 (germline): DFQATT, SNEGSKA (reference sequence). For the CDR3, the DNA is TGCAGTGCAACACTAGCGGGGTTCTCCACAGATACGCAGTATTTT. Residues: CSATLAGFSTDTQYF.

The chain is built from TRBV27 and TRBJ1-4; TRBD1 might be the D (5 bases). The CDR3 extends over 16 amino acids. V was shortened by 0 bases and J by 5 bases, with 13 bases between the two germline ends. Germline CDR1 and CDR2: MNHEY and SMNVEV (reference sequence). The CDR3 bases are TGTGCCAGCAGTTTATCGAAGGGACGGGCGAATGAAAAACTGTTTTTT. This gives the protein CASSLSKGRANEKLFF.